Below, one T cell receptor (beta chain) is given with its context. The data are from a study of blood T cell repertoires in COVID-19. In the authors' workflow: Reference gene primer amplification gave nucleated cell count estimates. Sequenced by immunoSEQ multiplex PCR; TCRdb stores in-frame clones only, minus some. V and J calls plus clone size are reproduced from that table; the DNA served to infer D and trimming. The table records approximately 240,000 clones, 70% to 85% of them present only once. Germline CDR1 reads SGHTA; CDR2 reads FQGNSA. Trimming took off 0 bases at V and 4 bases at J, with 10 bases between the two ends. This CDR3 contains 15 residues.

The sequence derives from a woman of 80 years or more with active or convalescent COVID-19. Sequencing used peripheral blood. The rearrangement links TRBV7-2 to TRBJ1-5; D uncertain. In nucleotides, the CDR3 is TGTGCCAGCAGCTTAGCGAGGGTCCCAAATCAGCCCCAGCATTTT. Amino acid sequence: CASSLARVPNQPQHF.